This T cell receptor (beta chain) was profiled in a study of Ad26.COV2.S vaccination and SARS-CoV-2 variants. Noted treatment: some 19 received Ad26.COV2.S at low or high dose, single or two shots; several received placebo; per-sample allocation not given. Vaccine and placebo recipients were sampled on day 63 after the first injection. Germline V gives CDR1 SGHRS, CDR2 YFSETQ. V dropped 4 bases and J dropped 8 bases, with 22 bases sitting between them. The CDR3 has 16 residues. The method was immunoSEQ multiplex PCR; TCRdb's version includes in-frame clones alone and lacks a portion of them. The sample has about 400,000 clones; 83% are singletons. Whole-study results and caveats: Reported findings describe substantial breadth in spike-specific CD8+ and CD4+ T cell responses following vaccination.

Remarks on this clone: Its antigen remains unidentified.

The sequencing here drew on peripheral blood, taken in a trial of Ad26.COV2.S vaccine versus placebo. The TCR comes from a person aged 18-65 years who received the Ad26.COV2.S COVID-19 vaccine or a placebo. The chain carries TRBV5-1 and TRBJ2-4; tentatively, D is TRBD2 (5 bases). The CDR3, as DNA: TGCGCCAGCAGCCCCCTCCCACGAGGAGGAACGTACATTCAGTACTTC. As protein: CASSPLPRGGTYIQYF.